The present T cell receptor (beta chain) was sequenced within a study of control samples from healthy donors and cancer patients. The CDR3 loop spans 18 amino acids. The ends lost 5 bases at V and 1 base at J; junction bases unmatched: 14. Germline V gene lookup returns CDR1 MNHNY and CDR2 SVGAGI (reference sequence). Sequencing used immunoSEQ multiplex PCR; TCRdb keeps in-frame clones, though not all of them. The table includes 120,000 or so clones, roughly nine tenths detected once. Sequencing used blood. The origin of this receptor is a man in his fifties or sixties in good health. The rearrangement uses TRBV6-6 and TRBJ1-1, with TRBD1 matching over 9 bases. The CDR3 nucleotides are TGTGCCAGCAGTCGTATTTTAACAGGGGGCGGGTGGAACACTGAAGCTTTCTTT. It specifies CASSRILTGGGWNTEAFF.